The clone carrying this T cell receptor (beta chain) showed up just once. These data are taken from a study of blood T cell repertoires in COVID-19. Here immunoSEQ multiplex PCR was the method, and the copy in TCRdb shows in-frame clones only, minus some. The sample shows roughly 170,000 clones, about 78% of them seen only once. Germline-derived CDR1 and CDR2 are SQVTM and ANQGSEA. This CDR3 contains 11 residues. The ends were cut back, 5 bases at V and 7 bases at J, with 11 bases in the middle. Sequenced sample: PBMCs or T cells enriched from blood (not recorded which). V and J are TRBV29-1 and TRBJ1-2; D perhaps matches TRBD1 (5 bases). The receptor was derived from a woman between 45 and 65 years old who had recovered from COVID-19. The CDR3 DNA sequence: TGCAGCGTTTCAAGGGGTGCTGGCTACACCTTC. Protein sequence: CSVSRGAGYTF.